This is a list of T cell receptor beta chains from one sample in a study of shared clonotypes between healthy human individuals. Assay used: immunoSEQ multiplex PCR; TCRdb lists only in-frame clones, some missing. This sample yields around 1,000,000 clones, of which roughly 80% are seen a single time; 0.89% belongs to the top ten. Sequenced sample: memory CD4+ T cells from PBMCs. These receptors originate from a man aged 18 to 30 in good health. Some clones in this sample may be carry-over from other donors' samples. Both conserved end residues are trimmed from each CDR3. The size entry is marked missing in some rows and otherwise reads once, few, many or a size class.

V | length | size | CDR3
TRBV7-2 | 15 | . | ASSLRWGAGLRDEQF
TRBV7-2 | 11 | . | ASSLVRDTEAF
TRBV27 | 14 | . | ASSPARRDRGTEAF
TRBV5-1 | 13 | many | ASSPPDGVKTEAF
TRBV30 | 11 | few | AWADRWNQPQH
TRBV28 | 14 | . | ASSLGTVLAKNIQY
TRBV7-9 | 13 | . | ASSSHGPEGYGYT
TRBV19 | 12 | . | ASSISVGGNEQF
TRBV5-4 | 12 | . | ASSSQGVDGPQH
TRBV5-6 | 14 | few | ASSPTGAGGIYGYT
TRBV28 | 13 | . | ASSLYGHSNQPQH